Each of the 3 T cell receptor beta chains below was sequenced from the same sample in a study of siplizumab effects on memory and regulatory T cells. Assay: immunoSEQ multiplex PCR; the TCRdb copy retains only in-frame clones and omits some. The profile covers some 100,000 clones, with more than 90% appearing a single time and roughly 2.8% taken by the ten largest. Sequenced: CD4+ T cells sorted from blood. Receptors originate from a human donor in good health. Some clones in this sample may be carry-over from other donors' samples.

The sample holds one count of this clone. This chain uses TRBV9 with TRBJ2-3, with TRBD2 as a possible D gene (6 bases). Germline CDR1 and CDR2: SGDLS and YYNGEE. Trimming stripped 4 bases from V and 6 bases from J, with 18 bases between. The CDR3 length is 15 residues. The CDR3, as DNA: TGTGCCAGCAGCCCTATAGCGGACCTCGGGGATACGCAGTATTTT. It specifies CASSPIADLGDTQYF.

The genes are TRBV5-1 and TRBJ2-7; 11 nucleotides align to TRBD2. V trimming: 4 bases; J trimming: 7 bases; junction bases outside the gene matches: 10. The CDR3 loop spans 15 amino acids. Germline V gene lookup returns CDR1 SGHRS and CDR2 YFSETQ. In DNA form, the CDR3 reads TGCGCCAGCAGCGAAAAACTAGCGGGAGTGAGTGAGCAGTACTTC. Residues: CASSEKLAGVSEQYF. Filled out from reference TRBV5-1 and TRBJ2-7, the complete variable domain reads KAGVTQTPRYLIKTRGQQVTLSCSPISGHRSVSWYQQTPGQGLQFLFEYFSETQRNKGNFPGRFSGRQFSNSRSEMNVSTLELGDSALYLCASSEKLAGVSEQYFGPGTRLTVT.

The chain uses TRBV28 and TRBJ1-1; D is unclear. Deletions cut 2 bases from V and 0 bases from J, with 1 base between. Germline CDR1 and CDR2: MDHEN and SYDVKM. This CDR3 is 12 amino acids long. The CDR3 coding sequence is TGTGCCAGCAGTTTAATGAACACTGAAGCTTTCTTT. Protein sequence: CASSLMNTEAFF. The full variable domain, its missing parts supplied by reference TRBV28 and TRBJ1-1, is DVKVTQSSRYLVKRTGEKVFLECVQDMDHENMFWYRQDPGLGLRLIYFSYDVKMKEKGDIPEGYSVSREKKERFSLILESASTNQTSMYLCASSLMNTEAFFGQGTRLTVV.